The 13 T cell receptor beta chains listed next were all sequenced from one sample in a study of T cells after posttransplantation cyclophosphamide. The naive gate required viable CD3+CD4+ or CD3+CD8+ cells with CCR7+CD45RA+CD45RO-CD95-CD27+CD28+ phenotype. Assay used: immunoSEQ multiplex PCR; TCRdb lists only in-frame clones, some missing. The data hold some 9,700 clones, with roughly 98% observed a single time. The sample comprised naive CD4+ T cells sorted from PBMCs. Receptors originate from a woman aged 60 to 75 in good health, CMV-negative, and a related stem cell transplant donor.

V usage is TRBV27 and J usage is TRBJ1-6; perhaps TRBD1 as D (6 bases). The CDR3 contains 13 residues. The V gene lost 4 bases and the J gene lost 9 bases, with 10 bases spanning the gap. Looked up from germline, CDR1 is MNHEY and CDR2 is SMNVEV (reference sequence). As DNA, the CDR3 is TGTGCCAGCAGTTACAGGGTGGGTTCACCCCTCCACTTT. The encoded protein is CASSYRVGSPLHF.

The chain joins TRBV5-1 to TRBJ2-5; 7 nucleotides agree with TRBD1. J gave up 9 bases and V 5 bases, and 13 bases lay outside the gene matches. CDR3 size: 14 residues. Looked up from germline, CDR1 is SGHRS and CDR2 is YFSETQ. DNA for the CDR3: TGCGCCAGCAGACCGAGGACAGCCCAGGGGGCCCAGTACTTC. Translation: CASRPRTAQGAQYF. Supplemented by reference TRBV5-1 and TRBJ2-5, the full variable domain reads KAGVTQTPRYLIKTRGQQVTLSCSPISGHRSVSWYQQTPGQGLQFLFEYFSETQRNKGNFPGRFSGRQFSNSRSEMNVSTLELGDSALYLCASRPRTAQGAQYFGPGTRLLVL.

This clone has only one observation. The J gene is TRBJ1-2, the V gene TRBV28; D call uncertain. The CDR3 loop spans 16 amino acids. Germline CDR1 and CDR2: MDHEN and SYDVKM. Trimming pared 3 bases from V and 4 bases from J, leaving 18 bases between. The chain's CDR3 is CASSFSLRVIGYGYTF. As DNA, the CDR3 is TGTGCCAGCAGTTTTAGCCTGCGGGTCATCGGCTATGGCTACACCTTC.

In nucleotides, the CDR3 is TGCGCCAATAAGGAGGGGGCTAGCAATCAGCCCCAGCATTTT. Translation: CANKEGASNQPQHF. This sequence joins TRBV10-1 and TRBJ1-5, with 7 positions matching TRBD1. Looked up from germline, CDR1 is WNHNN and CDR2 is SYGVQD (reference sequence). Losses at the gene ends were 10 bases for V and 0 bases for J; bases not matched to a gene: 6. The CDR3 runs 14 residues.

The chain is built from TRBV10-3 and TRBJ2-1; D call uncertain. Trimming pared 6 bases from V and 0 bases from J, leaving 9 bases between. Looked up from germline, CDR1 is ENHRY and CDR2 is SYGVKD. CDR3 size: 14 residues. The CDR3 sequence: CAIRAGSSYNEQFF. The CDR3 bases are TGTGCCATCAGAGCAGGTAGCTCCTACAATGAGCAGTTCTTC.

This chain connects TRBV6-5 to TRBJ2-4, with D perhaps TRBD1 (6 bases). Trimming pared 6 bases from V and 6 bases from J, leaving 12 bases between. The CDR3 extends over 13 amino acids. Germline CDR1 is MNHEY and CDR2 is SVGAGI. The CDR3 reads CASSRTGLNIQYF. CDR3 nucleotide sequence: TGTGCCAGCAGCCGTACAGGGCTAAACATTCAGTACTTC.

The genes are TRBV6-1 and TRBJ2-3, with 11 bases fitting TRBD2. CDR1 is MNHNS and CDR2 is SASEGT in the germline V gene. This CDR3 has 15 amino acids. V shed 2 bases and J 6 bases; nucleotides not matched to a gene: 4. In DNA, the CDR3 is TGTGCCAGCAGTGAATCAGCTAGCGGGGGGGATACGCAGTATTTT. Translation: CASSESASGGDTQYF.

The chain uses TRBV5-1 and TRBJ2-7; TRBD1 is a possible D gene (6 bases). V lost 4 bases and J lost 0, with 11 bases in between. Germline V CDR1 and CDR2: SGHRS, YFSETQ. This CDR3 has 14 amino acids. For the CDR3, the DNA is TGCGCCAGCAGCGGCAGGACAGCCTCCTACGAGCAGTACTTC. Amino acids: CASSGRTASYEQYF.

V gene TRBV4-3 combines with J gene TRBJ2-2; the D gene is possibly TRBD2 (5 bases). Germline V CDR1 and CDR2: LGHNA, YSLEER. Trimming stripped 4 bases from V and 0 bases from J, with 9 bases between. The CDR3 has 15 residues. CDR3: CASSRGRSNTGELFF. The CDR3, as DNA: TGCGCCAGCAGCCGCGGGCGCTCGAACACCGGGGAGCTGTTTTTT.

In DNA, the CDR3 is TGTGCCAGCAGTCCCACTAGCGGACCCTACGAGCAGTACTTC. Its translation is CASSPTSGPYEQYF. The chain has TRBV6-6 and TRBJ2-7; 8 bases fit TRBD2. V trimming: 5 bases; J trimming: 2 bases; junction bases outside the gene matches: 5. This CDR3 is built from 14 residues. The germline V gene encodes CDR1 MNHNY and CDR2 SVGAGI (reference sequence).

The chain has TRBV7-7 and TRBJ2-5, with 7 bases fitting TRBD1. The junction had 11 bases not matched to a gene; V was cut back by 6 bases and J by 4 bases. The germline CDR1 and CDR2 sequences are SSHAT and FNYEAQ (reference sequence). CDR3 length: 15 amino acids. CDR3 protein: CASSSGQAKGETQYF. Here the CDR3 DNA reads TGTGCCAGCAGTTCTGGACAGGCCAAGGGAGAGACCCAGTACTTC.

The chain recombines TRBV5-1 with TRBJ1-3; the match to TRBD1 covers 7 bases. With 4 bases clipped from V and 1 base from J, the junction kept 8 bases outside the gene matches. The germline V gene has CDR1 SGHRS and CDR2 YFSETQ. This CDR3 region has 16 residues. The CDR3 nucleotides read TGCGCCAGCAGCCTTATAGACAGGGCTTCTGGAAACACCATATATTTT. Translating it yields CASSLIDRASGNTIYF.

This chain uses TRBV10-3 with TRBJ1-6; 9 bases line up with TRBD1. Germline V lookup: CDR1 ENHRY, CDR2 SYGVKD. The ends lost 8 bases at V and 7 bases at J; junction bases unmatched: 3. This CDR3 is built from 13 residues. CDR3 sequence reads: CAIGGTGNSPLHF. DNA of the CDR3: TGTGCCATCGGGGGGACAGGGAATTCACCCCTCCACTTT.